Listed below are T cell receptor beta chains from one sample, sequenced in a study of cytomegalovirus exposure and HLA in healthy donors. Sequencing used immunoSEQ multiplex PCR; TCRdb keeps in-frame clones, though not all of them. The data contain about 220,000 clones, about nine tenths of them singletons. Sequencing was done on a sample of PBMCs. These receptors originate from a woman in her late teens or twenties in good health and CMV-seronegative. Both conserved end residues are part of each CDR3. A row's size may be missing; if present it is once, few, many or a size class.

V gene: TRBV27
clone size: NA
J gene: TRBJ2-7
CDR3 protein: CASRQGPEQYF

V gene: TRBV10-3
clone size: NA
J gene: TRBJ2-7
CDR3 protein: CAISVLAGDYEQYF

V gene: TRBV2
clone size: once
J gene: TRBJ2-7
CDR3 protein: CARRQGNSYEQYF

V gene: TRBV6-6
clone size: NA
J gene: TRBJ2-1
CDR3 protein: CASSYSHGAYNEQFF

V gene: TRBV28
clone size: NA
J gene: TRBJ1-5
CDR3 protein: CASTRLTHSNQPQHF

V gene: TRBV6-5
clone size: NA
J gene: TRBJ2-2
CDR3 protein: CASSPYFVGELFF

V gene: TRBV7-2
clone size: NA
J gene: TRBJ2-7
CDR3 protein: CASSLRLAGAYEQYF

V gene: TRBV11-2
clone size: NA
J gene: TRBJ2-2
CDR3 protein: CASSRQGVNTGELFF

V gene: TRBV6-6
clone size: NA
J gene: TRBJ1-5
CDR3 protein: CAISTGGNQPQHF

V gene: TRBV2
clone size: NA
J gene: TRBJ2-1
CDR3 protein: CASRPSGEGYNEQFF

V gene: TRBV6-5
clone size: NA
J gene: TRBJ2-3
CDR3 protein: CASSYQGQGADTQYF

V gene: TRBV28
clone size: once
J gene: TRBJ2-2
CDR3 protein: CASSSGVLATGELFF

V gene: TRBV10-2
clone size: NA
J gene: TRBJ2-2
CDR3 protein: CASGEAGGTTGELFF

V gene: TRBV6-5
clone size: few
J gene: TRBJ2-1
CDR3 protein: CASSQGVYNEQFF

V gene: TRBV5-6
clone size: NA
J gene: TRBJ1-1
CDR3 protein: CASRLASGSEAFF

V gene: TRBV5-1
clone size: NA
J gene: TRBJ2-1
CDR3 protein: CASSLAGTGVYNEQFF

V gene: TRBV11-2
clone size: NA
J gene: TRBJ1-2
CDR3 protein: CASSKIGFYGYTF

V gene: TRBV27
clone size: NA
J gene: TRBJ1-4
CDR3 protein: CASSISGTGLEKLFF

V gene: TRBV29-1
clone size: NA
J gene: TRBJ2-7
CDR3 protein: CSASAGGGEQYF

V gene: TRBV19
clone size: NA
J gene: TRBJ2-3
CDR3 protein: CASSILPAGDGDTQYF

V gene: TRBV30
clone size: NA
J gene: TRBJ2-1
CDR3 protein: CAWSPRARGREQFF

V gene: TRBV5-1
clone size: NA
J gene: TRBJ1-1
CDR3 protein: CASSDRQGGPTEAFF